This T cell receptor (delta chain) is from a study of gamma-delta chains in newborns, infants, children (dated by TCRdb to 2018 to 2020). Concerning the study at large: In the study title, it is stated that polyclonal expansion of innate gammadelta T cells is driven by microbial exposure immediately after birth. The study investigated how microbial exposure shaped innate gammadelta T cell populations in human newborns immediately after birth.

V and J lose 0 bases and 2 bases, and a span of 22 bases separates them. CDR3 length: 19 amino acids, cysteine to phenylalanine. The kept DNA is CDR3 alone, 57 bases in frame from the first base. The germline V gene supplies CDR1 TSWWSYY and CDR2 QGS. The sequencer was an Illumina MiSeq. With CATT, TCRdb called clones again from the public reads; duplicate DNA rows were later joined. This sample has roughly 4,700 delta-chain clones in its table, and roughly 3.5% of those were observed once. Less than 9.5% of the sample is in the top ten clones. This clone was seen a few times. Its antigen remains unidentified. The translation of this DNA and the TCRdb protein of a much larger clone differ at residue 10, probably owing to a read error; the protein shown here is translated from the DNA.

The sequenced material came from blood. This chain joins TRDV1 to TRDJ1; a tentative D call is TRDD3 (6 bases match). The TCR originated in a child who was a newborn, infant or young child, either healthy, febrile or measles-vaccinated (not recorded which). Here the CDR3 is given as CALGELKVWEIRGTDKLIF. The DNA is TGTGCTCTTGGGGAACTAAAGGTCTGGGAGATACGCGGGACCGATAAACTCATCTTT.